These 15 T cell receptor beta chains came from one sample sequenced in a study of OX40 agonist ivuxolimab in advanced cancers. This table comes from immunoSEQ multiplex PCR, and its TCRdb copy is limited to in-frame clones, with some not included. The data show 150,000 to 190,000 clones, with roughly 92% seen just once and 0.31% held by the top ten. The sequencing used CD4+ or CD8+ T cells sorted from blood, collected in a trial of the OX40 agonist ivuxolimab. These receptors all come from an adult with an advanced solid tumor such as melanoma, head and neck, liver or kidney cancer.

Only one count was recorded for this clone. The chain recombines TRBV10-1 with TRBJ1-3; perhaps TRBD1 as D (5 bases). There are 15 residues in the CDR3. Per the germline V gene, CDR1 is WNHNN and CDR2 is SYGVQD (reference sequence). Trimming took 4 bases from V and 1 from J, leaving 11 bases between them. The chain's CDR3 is CASSGGLPSGNTIYF. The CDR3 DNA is TGCGCCAGCAGTGGGGGCCTACCTTCTGGAAACACCATATATTTT.

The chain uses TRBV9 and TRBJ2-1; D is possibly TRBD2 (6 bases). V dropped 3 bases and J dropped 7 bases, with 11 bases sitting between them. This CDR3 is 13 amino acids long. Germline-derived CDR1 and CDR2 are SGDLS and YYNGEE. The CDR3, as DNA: TGTGCCAGCAGCGCCGCTAGCGTAAATGAGCAGTTCTTC. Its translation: CASSAASVNEQFF. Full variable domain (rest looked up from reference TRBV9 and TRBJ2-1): DSGVTQTPKHLITATGQRVTLRCSPRSGDLSVYWYQQSLDQGLQFLIQYYNGEERAKGNILERFSAQQFPDLHSELNLSSLELGDSALYFCASSAASVNEQFFGPGTRLTVL.

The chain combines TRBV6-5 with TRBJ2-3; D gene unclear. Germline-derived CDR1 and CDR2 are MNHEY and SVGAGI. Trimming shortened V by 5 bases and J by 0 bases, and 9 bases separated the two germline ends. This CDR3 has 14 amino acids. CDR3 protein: CASSRTGSTDTQYF. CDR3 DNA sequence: TGTGCCAGCAGTCGGACGGGTAGCACAGATACGCAGTATTTT.

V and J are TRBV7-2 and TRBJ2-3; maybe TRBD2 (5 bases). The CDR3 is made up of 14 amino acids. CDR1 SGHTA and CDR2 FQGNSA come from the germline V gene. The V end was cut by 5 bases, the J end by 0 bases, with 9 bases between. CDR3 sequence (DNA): TGTGCCAGCAGCCCCGGACTGAGCACAGATACGCAGTATTTT. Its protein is CASSPGLSTDTQYF.

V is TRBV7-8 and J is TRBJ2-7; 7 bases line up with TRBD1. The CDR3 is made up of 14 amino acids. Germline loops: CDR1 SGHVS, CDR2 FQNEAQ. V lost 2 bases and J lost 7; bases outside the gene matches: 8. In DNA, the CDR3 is TGTGCCAGCAGCTTAAACAGGGGAAGTGGGGAGCAGTACTTC. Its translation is CASSLNRGSGEQYF.

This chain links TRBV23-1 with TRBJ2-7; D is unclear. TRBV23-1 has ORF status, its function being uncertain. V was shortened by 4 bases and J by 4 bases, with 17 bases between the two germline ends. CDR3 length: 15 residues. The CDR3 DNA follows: TGCGCCAGCAGTCCATACAGCGCCCTATGGTACGAGCAGTACTTC. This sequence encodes CASSPYSALWYEQYF.

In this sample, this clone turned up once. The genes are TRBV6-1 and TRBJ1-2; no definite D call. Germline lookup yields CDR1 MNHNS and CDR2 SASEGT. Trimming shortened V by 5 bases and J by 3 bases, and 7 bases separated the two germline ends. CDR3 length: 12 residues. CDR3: CASSLLYYGYTF. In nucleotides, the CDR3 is TGTGCCAGCAGTTTACTATACTATGGCTACACCTTC.

In DNA form, the CDR3 reads TGTGCCAGCAGCTTAGGGCCTCGAGATACGCAGTATTTT. Its protein product is CASSLGPRDTQYF. The chain couples TRBV7-2 to TRBJ2-3; no clear D gene. V shed 1 base and J shed 5 bases, with 7 bases lying between them. The CDR3 runs 13 residues. Germline V gene lookup returns CDR1 SGHTA and CDR2 FQGNSA.

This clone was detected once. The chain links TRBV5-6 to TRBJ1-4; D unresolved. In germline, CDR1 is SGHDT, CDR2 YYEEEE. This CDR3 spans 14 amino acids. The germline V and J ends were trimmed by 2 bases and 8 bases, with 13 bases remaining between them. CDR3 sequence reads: CASSLRAPREKLFF. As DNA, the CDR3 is TGTGCCAGCAGCTTACGGGCTCCTAGGGAAAAACTGTTTTTT.

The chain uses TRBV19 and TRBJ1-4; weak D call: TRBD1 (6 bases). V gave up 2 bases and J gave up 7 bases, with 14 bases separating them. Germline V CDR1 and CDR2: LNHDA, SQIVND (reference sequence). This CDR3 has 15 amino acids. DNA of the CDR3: TGTGCCAGTAGTATATTACAGGGAGGAGGTGAAAAACTGTTTTTT. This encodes CASSILQGGGEKLFF.

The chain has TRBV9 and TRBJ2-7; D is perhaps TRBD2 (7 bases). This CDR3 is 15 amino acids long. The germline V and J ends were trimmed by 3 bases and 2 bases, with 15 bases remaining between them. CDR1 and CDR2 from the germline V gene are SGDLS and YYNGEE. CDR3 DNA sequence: TGTGCCAGCAGCGCTGGGGGGGCCAAAACCTACGAGCAGTACTTC. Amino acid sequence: CASSAGGAKTYEQYF.

CDR3 coding DNA: TGTGCCAGCAGCGTAGATCGGTGGGCCGGCTACACCTTC. Translating it yields CASSVDRWAGYTF. The chain is built from TRBV9 and TRBJ1-2; D is unresolved. The CDR3 spans 13 residues. The V end lost 0 bases, the J end lost 8 bases, and 11 bases lay between the germline ends. Per the germline V gene, CDR1 is SGDLS and CDR2 is YYNGEE.

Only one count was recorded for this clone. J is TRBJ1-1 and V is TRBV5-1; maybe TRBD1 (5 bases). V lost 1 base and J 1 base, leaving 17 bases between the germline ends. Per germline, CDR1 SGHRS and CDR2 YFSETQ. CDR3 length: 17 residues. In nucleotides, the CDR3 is TGCGCCAGCAGCTTGCGCGGGACCGGAGGGACGAACACTGAAGCTTTCTTT. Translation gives CASSLRGTGGTNTEAFF.

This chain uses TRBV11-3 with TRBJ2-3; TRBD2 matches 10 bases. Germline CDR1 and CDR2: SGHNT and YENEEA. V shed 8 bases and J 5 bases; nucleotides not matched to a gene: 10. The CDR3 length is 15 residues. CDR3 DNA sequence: TGTGCCAGCGGCCGAAGCGGGGGGGCTAGAGATACGCAGTATTTT. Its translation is CASGRSGGARDTQYF.

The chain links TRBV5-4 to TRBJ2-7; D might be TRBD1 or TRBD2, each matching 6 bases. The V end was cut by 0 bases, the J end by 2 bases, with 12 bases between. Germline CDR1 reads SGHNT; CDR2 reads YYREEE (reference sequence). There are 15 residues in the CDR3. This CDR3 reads CASSLAGGRAYEQYF. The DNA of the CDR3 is TGTGCCAGCAGCTTGGCCGGGGGCAGGGCCTACGAGCAGTACTTC.